This record covers a single TCR beta chain. The clone's antigen remains unknown. Base qualities are not recorded, but no much larger clone differs from it by a single base. The library was generated by the immunoSEQ multiplex PCR assay. Each sample had some 94,000 TCR templates assayed by the deep sequencing platform. Genomic DNA extracted from sorted T cells was the material used for TCRbeta CDR3 sequencing. Under the source paper's analysis protocol: The R programming language was used for clonal analysis of TCRbeta CDR3 data. Comparing unstimulated samples against CFSE-low samples taken after the reaction was how alloreactive CD4+ and CD8+ clones were defined. By matching sequences to the repertoires of sorted unstimulated Treg and non-Treg cells, each alloreactive CD4+ clone was assigned a regulatory or non-regulatory origin. Drawn from immuneACCESS, this table holds only the in-frame rearrangements with V and J called that TCRdb kept. Clones are partly lost; checked studies trace under half to an unresolved V gene and leave the rest unexplained. Clone size and V and J calls were adopted from that table, with D and trimming inferred from the DNA. The sample profile shows 100,000 or so clones; 80% to 95% of them were found once. Around 12% of the sample is taken by the ten largest.

The data derive from a study of siplizumab effects on memory and regulatory T cells (dated by TCRdb to the late 2010s). For context, the study as a whole: The effect of the anti-CD2 antibody siplizumab on alloreactive T-cell subsets was examined in allogeneic mixed lymphocyte reactions constructed from human PBMCs.

From cysteine to phenylalanine, the CDR3 is 13 amino acids long. Only CDR3 DNA remains: 39 bases, in frame from the first base. The junction shows trimming of 2 bases on V and 2 bases on J, plus 7 bases between the germline ends. CDR1 is given as MDHEN and CDR2 as SYDVKM, both from the germline V gene. General conclusions and limits of the study: Greater diversity appeared to be present in unstimulated naive T cells than in memory T cells, and a substantial contribution to the alloresponse seemed to be made by naive cells. About 80-97% of proliferating CD4+ or CD8+ clones could not be given a naive or memory phenotype. The suppressive function of proliferating Tregs from siplizumab cultures was not functionally confirmed. Among mappable alloreactive CD4+ clones, an average Treg-derived fraction of roughly 71% was observed with siplizumab, compared with 26.9% in control reactions. Because sequences at frequencies below about 10^-5 were poorly captured, only a minor fraction of alloreactive clones could be mapped back to unstimulated subsets. Siplizumab significantly reduced the cumulative frequency of alloreactive sequences traceable to unstimulated CD4+ memory T cells.

Sorted unstimulated T cells and proliferating T cells recovered from mixed lymphocyte reactions were subjected to TCRbeta CDR3 sequencing. Fresh whole blood from approximately 9 HLA-typed healthy donors was used to isolate PBMCs. Unstimulated CD4+ non-regulatory T cells were FACS-sorted to map the origin of alloreactive clones. The sequence links TRBV28 to TRBJ2-7; a confident D gene designation cannot be given. Specimen: non-Treg CD4+ T cells sorted from blood. The cell subset or site label, as the study defines it: FACS-sorted unstimulated CD4+ non-regulatory T cells. The source of this sequence is a human donor in good health. The nucleotide sequence reads TGTGCCAGCAGTTTACCAGAAACCTACGAGCAGTACTTC. This translates into CASSLPETYEQYF.